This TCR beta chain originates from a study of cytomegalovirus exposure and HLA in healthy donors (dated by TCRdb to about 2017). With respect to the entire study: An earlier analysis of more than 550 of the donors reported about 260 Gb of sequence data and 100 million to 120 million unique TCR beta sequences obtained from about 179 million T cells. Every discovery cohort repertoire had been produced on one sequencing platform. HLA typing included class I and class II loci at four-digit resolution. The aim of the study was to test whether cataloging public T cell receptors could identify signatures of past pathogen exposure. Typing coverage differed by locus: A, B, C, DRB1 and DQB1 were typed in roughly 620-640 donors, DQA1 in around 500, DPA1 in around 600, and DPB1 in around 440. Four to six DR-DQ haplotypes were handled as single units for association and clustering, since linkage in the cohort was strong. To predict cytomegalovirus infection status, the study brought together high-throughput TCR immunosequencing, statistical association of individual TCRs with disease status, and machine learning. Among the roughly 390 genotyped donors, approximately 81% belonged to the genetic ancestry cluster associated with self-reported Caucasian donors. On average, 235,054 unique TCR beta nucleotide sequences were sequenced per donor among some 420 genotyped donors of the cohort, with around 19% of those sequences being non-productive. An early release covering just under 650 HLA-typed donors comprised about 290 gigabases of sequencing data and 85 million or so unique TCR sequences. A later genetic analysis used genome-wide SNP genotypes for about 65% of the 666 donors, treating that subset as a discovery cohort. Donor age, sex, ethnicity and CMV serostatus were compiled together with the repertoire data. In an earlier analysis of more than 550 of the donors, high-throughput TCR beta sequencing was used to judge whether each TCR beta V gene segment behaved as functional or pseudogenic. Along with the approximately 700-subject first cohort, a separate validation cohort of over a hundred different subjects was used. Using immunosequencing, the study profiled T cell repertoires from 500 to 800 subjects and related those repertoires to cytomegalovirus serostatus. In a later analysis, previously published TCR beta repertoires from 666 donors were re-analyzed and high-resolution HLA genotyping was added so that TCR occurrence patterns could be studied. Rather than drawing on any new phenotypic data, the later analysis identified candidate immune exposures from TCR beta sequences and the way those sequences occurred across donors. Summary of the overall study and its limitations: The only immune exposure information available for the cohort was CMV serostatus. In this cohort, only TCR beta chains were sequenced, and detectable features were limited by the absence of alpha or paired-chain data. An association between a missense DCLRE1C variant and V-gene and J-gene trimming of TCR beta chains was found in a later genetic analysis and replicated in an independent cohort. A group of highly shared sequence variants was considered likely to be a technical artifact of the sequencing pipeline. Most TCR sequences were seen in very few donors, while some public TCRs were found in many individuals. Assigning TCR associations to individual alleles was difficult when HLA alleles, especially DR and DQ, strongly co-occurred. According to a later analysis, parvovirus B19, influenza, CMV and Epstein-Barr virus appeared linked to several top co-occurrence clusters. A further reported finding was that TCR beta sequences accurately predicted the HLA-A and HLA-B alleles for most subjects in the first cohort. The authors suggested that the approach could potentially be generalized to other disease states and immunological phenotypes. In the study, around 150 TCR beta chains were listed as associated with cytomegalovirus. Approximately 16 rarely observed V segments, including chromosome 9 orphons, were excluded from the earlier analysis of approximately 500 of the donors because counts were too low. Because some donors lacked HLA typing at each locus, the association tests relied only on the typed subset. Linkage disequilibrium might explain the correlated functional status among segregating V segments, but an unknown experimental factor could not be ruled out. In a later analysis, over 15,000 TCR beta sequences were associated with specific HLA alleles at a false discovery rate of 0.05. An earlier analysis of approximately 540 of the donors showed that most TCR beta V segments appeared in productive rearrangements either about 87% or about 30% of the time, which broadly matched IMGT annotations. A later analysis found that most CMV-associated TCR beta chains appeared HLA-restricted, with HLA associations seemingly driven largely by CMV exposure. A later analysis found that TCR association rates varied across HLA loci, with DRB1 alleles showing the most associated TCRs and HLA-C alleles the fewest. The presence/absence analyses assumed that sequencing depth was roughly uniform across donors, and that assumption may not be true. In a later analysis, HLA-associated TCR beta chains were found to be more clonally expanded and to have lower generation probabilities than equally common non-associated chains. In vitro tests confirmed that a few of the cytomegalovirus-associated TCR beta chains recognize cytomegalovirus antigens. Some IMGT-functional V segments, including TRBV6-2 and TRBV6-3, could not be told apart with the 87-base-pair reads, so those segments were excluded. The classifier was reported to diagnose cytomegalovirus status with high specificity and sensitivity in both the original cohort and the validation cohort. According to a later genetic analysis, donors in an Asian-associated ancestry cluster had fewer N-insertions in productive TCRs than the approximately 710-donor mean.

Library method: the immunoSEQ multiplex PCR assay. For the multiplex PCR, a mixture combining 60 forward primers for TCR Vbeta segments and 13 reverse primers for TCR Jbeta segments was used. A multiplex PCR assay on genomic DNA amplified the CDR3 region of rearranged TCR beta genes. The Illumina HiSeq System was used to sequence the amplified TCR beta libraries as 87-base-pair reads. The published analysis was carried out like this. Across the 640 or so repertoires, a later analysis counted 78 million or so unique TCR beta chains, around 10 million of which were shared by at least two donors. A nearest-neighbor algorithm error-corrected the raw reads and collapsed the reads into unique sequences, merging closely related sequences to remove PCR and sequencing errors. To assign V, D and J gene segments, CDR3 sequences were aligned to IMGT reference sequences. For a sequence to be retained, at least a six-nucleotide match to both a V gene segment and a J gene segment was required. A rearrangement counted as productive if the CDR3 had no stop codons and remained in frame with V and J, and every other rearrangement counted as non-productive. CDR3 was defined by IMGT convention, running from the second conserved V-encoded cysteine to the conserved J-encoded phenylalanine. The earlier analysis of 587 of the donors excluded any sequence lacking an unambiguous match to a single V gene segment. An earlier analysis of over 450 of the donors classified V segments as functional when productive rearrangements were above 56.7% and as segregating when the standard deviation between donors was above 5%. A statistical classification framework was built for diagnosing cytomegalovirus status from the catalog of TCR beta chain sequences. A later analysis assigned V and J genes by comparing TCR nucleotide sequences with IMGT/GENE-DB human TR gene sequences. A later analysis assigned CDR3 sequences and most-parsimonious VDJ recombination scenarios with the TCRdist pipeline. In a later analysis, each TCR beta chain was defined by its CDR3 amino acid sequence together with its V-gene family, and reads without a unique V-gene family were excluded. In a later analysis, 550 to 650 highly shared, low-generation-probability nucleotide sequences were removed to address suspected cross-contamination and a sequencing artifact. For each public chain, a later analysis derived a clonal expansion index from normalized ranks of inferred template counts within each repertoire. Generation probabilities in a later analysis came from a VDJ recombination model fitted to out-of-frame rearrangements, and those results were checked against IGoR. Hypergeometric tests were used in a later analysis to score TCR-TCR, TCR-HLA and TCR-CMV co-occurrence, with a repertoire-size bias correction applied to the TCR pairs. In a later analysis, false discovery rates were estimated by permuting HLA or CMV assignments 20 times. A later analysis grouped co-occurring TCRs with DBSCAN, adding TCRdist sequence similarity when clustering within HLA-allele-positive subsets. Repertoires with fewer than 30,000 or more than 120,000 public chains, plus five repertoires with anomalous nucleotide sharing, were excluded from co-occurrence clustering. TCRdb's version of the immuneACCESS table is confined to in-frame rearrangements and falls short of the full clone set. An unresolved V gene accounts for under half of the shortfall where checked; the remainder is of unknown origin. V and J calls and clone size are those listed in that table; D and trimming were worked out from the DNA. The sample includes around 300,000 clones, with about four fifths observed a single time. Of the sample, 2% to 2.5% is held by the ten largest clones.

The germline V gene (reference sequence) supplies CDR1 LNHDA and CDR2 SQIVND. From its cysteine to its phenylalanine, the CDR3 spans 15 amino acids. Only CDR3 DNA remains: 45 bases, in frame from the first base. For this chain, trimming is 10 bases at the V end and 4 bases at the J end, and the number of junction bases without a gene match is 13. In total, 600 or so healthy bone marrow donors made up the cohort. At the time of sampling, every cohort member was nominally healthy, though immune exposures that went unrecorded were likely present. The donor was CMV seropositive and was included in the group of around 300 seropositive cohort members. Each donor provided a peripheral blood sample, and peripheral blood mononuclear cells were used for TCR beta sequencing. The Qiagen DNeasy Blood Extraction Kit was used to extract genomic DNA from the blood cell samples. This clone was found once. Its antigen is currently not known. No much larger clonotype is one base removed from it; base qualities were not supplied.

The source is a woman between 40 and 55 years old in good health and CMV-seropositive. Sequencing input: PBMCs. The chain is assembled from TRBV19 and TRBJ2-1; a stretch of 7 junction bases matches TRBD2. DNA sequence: TGTGCCACAGGGATTAGGGCTAGCGGTTACAATGAGCAGTTCTTC. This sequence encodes CATGIRASGYNEQFF.